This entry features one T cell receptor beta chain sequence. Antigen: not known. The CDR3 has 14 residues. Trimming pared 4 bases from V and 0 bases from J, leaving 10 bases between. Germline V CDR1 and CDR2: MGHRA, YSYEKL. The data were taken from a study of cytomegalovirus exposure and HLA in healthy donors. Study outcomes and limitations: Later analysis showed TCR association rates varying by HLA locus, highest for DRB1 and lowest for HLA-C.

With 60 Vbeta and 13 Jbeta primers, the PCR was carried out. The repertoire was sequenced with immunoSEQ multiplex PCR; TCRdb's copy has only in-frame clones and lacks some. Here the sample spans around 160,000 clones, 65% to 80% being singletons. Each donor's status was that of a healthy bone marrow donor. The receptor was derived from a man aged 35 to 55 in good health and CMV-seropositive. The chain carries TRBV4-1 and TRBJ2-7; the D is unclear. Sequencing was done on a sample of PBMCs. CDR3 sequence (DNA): TGCGCCAGCAGCCTCTCTCCGAGCTCCTACGAGCAGTACTTC. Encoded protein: CASSLSPSSYEQYF.